Shown below are 14 T cell receptor beta chains from a single sample sequenced in a study of T cell responses to AZD1222 COVID-19 vaccine. Produced via immunoSEQ multiplex PCR; TCRdb's table is partial and in-frame only. The sample holds about 130,000 clones; more than 70% are singletons and the top ten take about 10%. Sequenced here: peripheral blood, sampled on day 0 of AZD1222 vaccination. The receptors come from an adult in good health.

The rearrangement links TRBV28 to TRBJ2-1; 10 nucleotides agree with TRBD2. The CDR3 length is 18 residues. J lost 1 base, V lost 1 base, and 7 bases had no gene match. Per germline, CDR1 MDHEN and CDR2 SYDVKM. The CDR3 nucleotides are TGTGCCAGCAGTTTATCCCCTAGCGGGAGTGGTTCCTACAATGAGCAGTTCTTC. It is translated as CASSLSPSGSGSYNEQFF.

The chain couples TRBV19 to TRBJ1-1; D remains unclear. The germline V gene encodes CDR1 LNHDA and CDR2 SQIVND (reference sequence). This CDR3 has 14 residues. The V gene lost 5 bases and the J gene lost 3 bases, with 13 bases spanning the gap. Here the CDR3 DNA reads TGTGCCAGTAGTGTCGATAATCGGTACACTGAAGCTTTCTTT. Translation: CASSVDNRYTEAFF.

Turning to this clone: The junction does not match germline at one end; this may be a read error. J is TRBJ2-7 and V is TRBV3-1 (or the pseudogene TRBV3-2); 11 bases are a match to TRBD1. Germline CDR1 LGHDT, CDR2 YNNKEL (reference sequence). The CDR3 covers 13 residues. CDR3 in amino acids: CASNQGTGGEQYF. CDR3 nucleotides: TGTGCCAGCAACCAAGGGACAGGGGGTGAGCAGTACTTC.

This chain uses TRBV2 with TRBJ1-2; 9 bases match TRBD1. CDR3 length: 16 residues. Germline-derived CDR1 and CDR2 are SNHLY and FYNNEI. Losses at the gene ends were 7 bases for V and 8 bases for J; bases not matched to a gene: 17. Here the CDR3 DNA reads TGTGCCAGCACCCACCGGGACAGGGCTATCTTTCGGGGCTACACCTTC. It codes for CASTHRDRAIFRGYTF.

The chain uses TRBV12-3 or TRBV12-4 and TRBJ1-1, with D unclear. The CDR3 contains 13 residues. V lost 2 bases, J lost 6 bases, and 10 bases lay in between. CDR3 nucleotide sequence: TGTGCCAGCAGTTTATTGGGATCCCCTGAAGCTTTCTTT. This encodes CASSLLGSPEAFF.

CDR3 sequence: CASRVTGFNYGYTF. CDR3 nucleotide sequence: TGTGCCAGCAGAGTGACAGGGTTTAACTATGGCTACACCTTC. The chain combines TRBV2 with TRBJ1-2; 7 bases agree with TRBD1. The V and J ends lost 6 bases and 1 base, in that order; junction bases with no gene match: 5. Germline V gene sequence: CDR1 SNHLY, CDR2 FYNNEI. This CDR3 region has 14 residues. Together with reference TRBV2 and TRBJ1-2, the CDR3 gives the full variable domain: EPEVTQTPSHQVTQMGQEVILRCVPISNHLYFYWYRQILGQKVEFLVSFYNNEISEKSEIFDDQFSVERPDGSNFTLKIRSTKLEDSAMYFCASRVTGFNYGYTFGSGTRLTVV.

V and J are TRBV5-6 and TRBJ2-3; possibly TRBD2 for D (5 bases). The CDR3 is made up of 13 amino acids. The germline V and J ends were trimmed by 4 bases and 6 bases, with 12 bases remaining between them. Per the germline V gene, CDR1 is SGHDT and CDR2 is YYEEEE. The CDR3 protein is CASSPEGFDTQYF. The CDR3 bases are TGTGCCAGCAGCCCCGAGGGTTTTGATACGCAGTATTTT.

A single count supports this clone. The rearrangement joins TRBV27 to TRBJ1-2, with TRBD1 as a possible D gene (5 bases). CDR3 length: 15 residues. The V end lost 5 bases, the J end lost 7 bases, and 20 bases lay between the germline ends. Germline CDR1 is MNHEY and CDR2 is SMNVEV (reference sequence). The CDR3 sequence is CASSLTPSGQGGYTF. The CDR3 DNA reads as TGTGCCAGCAGTCTCACCCCATCAGGGCAAGGTGGCTACACCTTC.

This clone has just a few counts. V and J are TRBV4-1 and TRBJ2-7; D possibly corresponds to TRBD2 (5 bases). The CDR3 consists of 16 residues. Looked up from germline, CDR1 is MGHRA and CDR2 is YSYEKL. V gave up 0 bases and J gave up 5 bases, with 17 bases separating them. The CDR3 sequence is CASSQESGFLWHEQYF. The CDR3 DNA follows: TGCGCCAGCAGCCAAGAATCGGGGTTTCTTTGGCACGAGCAGTACTTC.

The J gene is TRBJ1-3, the V gene TRBV4-1; TRBD1 is a possible D gene (6 bases). The CDR3 sequence is 18 residues long. V was trimmed by 2 bases and J by 2 bases, leaving 19 bases between them. The germline V gene encodes CDR1 MGHRA and CDR2 YSYEKL. The DNA for the CDR3 is TGCGCCAGCAGCCAAATACAGGGCCGGATCACTACTGGAAACACCATATATTTT. Translated, it gives CASSQIQGRITTGNTIYF.

V gene TRBV10-2 combines with J gene TRBJ1-3, with TRBD1 as a possible D gene (6 bases). The CDR3 extends over 15 amino acids. Germline V gene sequence: CDR1 WSHSY, CDR2 SAAADI. The V gene lost 7 bases and the J gene lost 1 base, with 14 bases spanning the gap. The chain's CDR3 is CASKGGVISGNTIYF. As DNA, the CDR3 is TGCGCCAGCAAGGGGGGAGTTATTTCTGGAAACACCATATATTTT.

The CDR3 bases are TGTGCCAGCAGCTTAGTAGCGGGGGGTCGAGAGACCCAGTACTTC. Its translation is CASSLVAGGRETQYF. V is TRBV7-3 and J is TRBJ2-5; 10 positions match TRBD2. V lost 2 bases and J lost 4; bases outside the gene matches: 4. Germline values: CDR1 SGHTA, CDR2 FQGTGA. The CDR3 covers 15 residues. The variable domain in full, with the rest retrieved from reference TRBV7-3 and TRBJ2-5, is GAGVSQTPSNKVTEKGKYVELRCDPISGHTALYWYRQSLGQGPEFLIYFQGTGAADDSGLPNDRFFAVRPEGSVSTLKIQRTERGDSAVYLCASSLVAGGRETQYFGPGTRLLVL.

This chain uses TRBV7-9 with TRBJ1-6; 9 positions agree with TRBD1. Unmatched junction bases numbered 3, after V lost 1 base and J lost 8 bases. In germline, CDR1 is SEHNR, CDR2 FQNEAQ (reference sequence). This CDR3 has 15 amino acids. The CDR3 spells CASSLGTGVDSPLHF. The CDR3 nucleotides are TGTGCCAGCAGCTTAGGGACAGGGGTGGATTCACCCCTCCACTTT. Complete variable domain (other parts from reference TRBV7-9 and TRBJ1-6): DTGVSQNPRHKITKRGQNVTFRCDPISEHNRLYWYRQTLGQGPEFLTYFQNEAQLEKSRLLSDRFSAERPKGSFSTLEIQRTEQGDSAMYLCASSLGTGVDSPLHFGNGTRLTVT.

CDR3 residues: CASSKRDRGEAFF. In nucleotides, the CDR3 is TGTGCCAGCAGCAAGCGGGACAGGGGTGAAGCTTTCTTT. The chain carries TRBV9 and TRBJ1-1; 10 positions match TRBD1. This CDR3 has 13 residues. Losses at the gene ends were 4 bases for V and 7 bases for J; bases not matched to a gene: 4. Germline V gene data show CDR1 as SGDLS and CDR2 as YYNGEE.